This TCR beta chain emerged from a study of CD8 T cells in Susac syndrome. CD8+ and CD4+ T cells taken from blood had their TCR beta sequenced. Healthy donors served as the controls. They were matched for age and sex. An input of roughly 0.5 to 1 ug of RNA was subjected to reverse transcription using random hexamers. The CDR3 of TCR beta was amplified by immunoSEQ multiplex PCR across 54 Vbeta and 13 Jbeta. TCRdb called the immunoSEQ multiplex PCR reads again in MiXCR, with one record for every CDR3 protein. Of approximately 100,000 distinct CDR3 sequences in the sample, roughly 91% were seen once. This CDR3 region has 17 residues. Trimming at V came to 1 base and at J to 4 bases, leaving 10 bases not matched to a gene. Germline values: CDR1 KGHSH, CDR2 LQKENI.

The J gene is TRBJ2-5, the V gene TRBV18; 9 bases line up with TRBD2. Sample: CD4+ T cells from PBMCs. The receptor was isolated from a human donor in good health. CDR3 residues: CASSPRRASGIGETQYF. CDR3 DNA: TGTGCCAGCTCACCACGGAGGGCTAGCGGGATCGGAGAGACCCAGTACTTC.